The clone carrying this T cell receptor (beta chain) was recorded only once. The data derive from a study of blood T cell repertoires in COVID-19. Overall study: Sites in the United States, Italy and Spain provided acute and convalescent COVID-19 samples. T cells, B-cell-depleted T cells, or PBMCs supplied cDNA or gDNA.

Germline assignment: CDR1 SGDLS and CDR2 YYNGEE. After removal of 2 bases from V and 7 bases from J, the junction contained 4 bases not matched to a gene. There are 15 residues in the CDR3. In the authors' workflow: Amplification of reference gene primers provided the estimated nucleated cell counts. The data were produced by immunoSEQ multiplex PCR, yet TCRdb's version contains in-frame clones alone and is incomplete. V and J calls and clone size come straight from that table; D and trimming were deduced from the DNA. The data show more than 150,000 clones, about 89% seen once. This TCR was sampled from a man aged 35 to 55 with acute or convalescent COVID-19. This rearrangement joins TRBV9 to TRBJ1-6; 9 bases line up with TRBD1. Sequencing was done on a sample of peripheral blood. CDR3 nucleotides: TGTGCCAGCAGCGTCGACAGGGGGAACAATTCACCCCTCCACTTT. Encoded protein: CASSVDRGNNSPLHF.